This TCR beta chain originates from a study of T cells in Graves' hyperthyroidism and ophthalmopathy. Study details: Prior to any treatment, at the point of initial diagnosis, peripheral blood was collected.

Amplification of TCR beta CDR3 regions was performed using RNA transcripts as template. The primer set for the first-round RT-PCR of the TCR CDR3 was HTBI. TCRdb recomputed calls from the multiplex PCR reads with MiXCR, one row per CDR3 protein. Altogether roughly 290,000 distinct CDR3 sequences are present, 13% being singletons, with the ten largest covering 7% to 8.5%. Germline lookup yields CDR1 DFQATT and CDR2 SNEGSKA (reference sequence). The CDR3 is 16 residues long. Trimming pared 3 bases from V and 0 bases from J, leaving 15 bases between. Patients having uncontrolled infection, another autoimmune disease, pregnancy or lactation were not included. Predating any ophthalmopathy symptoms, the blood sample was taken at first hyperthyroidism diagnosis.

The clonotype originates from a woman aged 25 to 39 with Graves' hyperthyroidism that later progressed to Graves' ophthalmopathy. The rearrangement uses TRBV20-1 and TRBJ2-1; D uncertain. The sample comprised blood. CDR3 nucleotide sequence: TGCAGTGCTAGGCTTCTAGTGGTGGGCTCCTACAATGAGCAGTTCTTC. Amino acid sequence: CSARLLVVGSYNEQFF.